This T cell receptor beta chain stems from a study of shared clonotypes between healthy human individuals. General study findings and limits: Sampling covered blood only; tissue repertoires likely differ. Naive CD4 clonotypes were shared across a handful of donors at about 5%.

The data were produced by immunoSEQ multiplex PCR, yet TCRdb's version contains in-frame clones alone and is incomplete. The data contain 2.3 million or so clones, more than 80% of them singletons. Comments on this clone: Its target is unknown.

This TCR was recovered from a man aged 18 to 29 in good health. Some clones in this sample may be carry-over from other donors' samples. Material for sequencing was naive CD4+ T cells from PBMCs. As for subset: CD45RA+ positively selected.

For the CDR3, the DNA is TGTGCCAGTAGTATAGACGGACGTAAAGAGCAGTACTTC. Amino acids: CASSIDGRKEQYF. The chain uses TRBV19 and TRBJ2-7; D is ambiguous. The V gene lost 0 bases and the J gene lost 7 bases, with 10 bases spanning the gap. CDR1 and CDR2 (germline): LNHDA, SQIVND (reference sequence). The CDR3 runs 13 residues.